This is a list of T cell receptor beta chains from one sample in a study of chemoradiotherapy in HPV16-positive cancers. This table comes from immunoSEQ multiplex PCR, and its TCRdb copy is limited to in-frame clones, with some not included. Of a few thousand clones listed, 55% to 80% are singletons. Sequencing was performed on tumor tissue, taken from a patient who underwent chemoradiotherapy. The source is a human donor with HPV-associated anogenital cancer. Each CDR3 is given with its conserved first and last residue. A D gene is named only where the DNA matches it firmly. Size values are once, few and many counts, or a class for expanded clones, and some rows have none.

once	.	TRBV10-1	TRBJ1-5	TGCGCCAGCAGGGTAACAGGGTCTGGGAATCAGCCCCAGCATTTT	CASRVTGSGNQPQHF
medium-sized	TRBD2	TRBV19	TRBJ2-2	TGTGCCAGTAGTATTGCTAGCGGGATGAGTCGAGCCGGGGAGCTGTTTTTT	CASSIASGMSRAGELFF
.	.	TRBV12-5	TRBJ2-7	TGTGCTAGGCTCTGGGCGTTGTCTACGGCAGGGGAGCAGTACTTC	CARLWALSTAGEQYF
.	.	TRBV30	TRBJ2-1	TGTGGGGCGGGGGCATCCTACAATGAGCAGTTCTTC	CGAGASYNEQFF
once	.	TRBV18	TRBJ1-1	TGTGCCAGCTCACCAATCCCCCCGAAACATGGGAACACTGAAGCTTTCTTT	CASSPIPPKHGNTEAFF
.	TRBD2	TRBV11-1	TRBJ2-5	TGTGCCAGCAGCTTGCCTAGCGGACAAGAGACCCAGTACTTC	CASSLPSGQETQYF
.	TRBD2	TRBV7-6	TRBJ2-1	TGTGCCAGCAGCTTAGCGACTCTCGGGACTAGCCCCCAGGCGGAGCAGTTCTTC	CASSLATLGTSPQAEQFF
.	.	TRBV11-3	TRBJ2-3	TGTGCCAGCAGCTCTGACACAGATACGCAGTATTTT	CASSSDTDTQYF
.	TRBD2	TRBV28	TRBJ2-1	TGTGCCAGCAGTATTTGGACTAGCGGGAGATCTAGCGATGAGCAGTTCTTC	CASSIWTSGRSSDEQFF
.	.	TRBV6-5	TRBJ2-7	TGTGCCAGCAGTTTGGAGTCTAGCGCCCACACCTACGAGCAGTACTTC	CASSLESSAHTYEQYF
.	TRBD1	TRBV6-5	TRBJ1-1	TGTGCCAGCAGCGGGGGACAGCCGGGGACTGAAGCTTTCTTT	CASSGGQPGTEAFF
.	.	TRBV19	TRBJ2-6	TGTGCCTCTATAGTACGGATTAGTGAGAACTCTGGGGCCAACGTCCTGACTTTC	CASIVRISENSGANVLTF
.	TRBD2	TRBV27	TRBJ2-3	TGTGCCAGCAGTTTCCCGGGACTAGCGGGAGCCAGATACACAGATACGCAGTATTTT	CASSFPGLAGARYTDTQYF
.	.	TRBV7-2	TRBJ1-2	TGTGCCAGCAGCTTAGGCAGGCACGACTATGGCTACACCTTC	CASSLGRHDYGYTF
.	TRBD1	TRBV28	TRBJ2-3	TGTGCCAGCAGTAGAAACAGGGGAAGTTCGGATACGCAGTATTTT	CASSRNRGSSDTQYF
few	TRBD1	TRBV7-2	TRBJ1-5	TGTGCCAGCAGCCAGGGGACAGGGCTTCAGCCCCAGCATTTT	CASSQGTGLQPQHF
.	TRBD1	TRBV7-2	TRBJ1-2	TGTGCCAGCAGCTTAGGAGGGGGACAGGGAGGTGGCTACACCTTC	CASSLGGGQGGGYTF
once	TRBD1	TRBV5-1	TRBJ1-2	TGCGCCAGCAGCTTGGCCGGGACAGGGGACGGCTACACCTTC	CASSLAGTGDGYTF
.	TRBD1	TRBV7-9	TRBJ1-1	TGTGCCAGCAGCTTACCCCTCGGGCAGGGACAGGCACAGAACACTGAAGCTTTCTTT	CASSLPLGQGQAQNTEAFF
once	.	TRBV28	TRBJ1-4	TGTGCCAGCAGTCCGCAGGGAAGACACAATGAAAAACTGTTTTTT	CASSPQGRHNEKLFF
.	.	TRBV5-4	TRBJ2-7	TGTGCCAGCAGCTTTCCCGGACTACCACTCTACGAGCAGTACTTC	CASSFPGLPLYEQYF
.	TRBD2	TRBV11-1	TRBJ2-1	TGTGCCAGCAGCTTTTCCGAAGCGGGAGGTGAGCAGTTCTTC	CASSFSEAGGEQFF
.	.	TRBV28	TRBJ2-3	TGTGCCAGCAGTTTAGGGTCCACAGATACGCAGTATTTT	CASSLGSTDTQYF
few	.	TRBV4-2	TRBJ1-5	TGTGCCAGCAGCCAAGAAAACGGACTTCAGCCCCAGCATTTT	CASSQENGLQPQHF
.	TRBD1	TRBV29-1	TRBJ1-4	TGCAGCGTGGGGGACAGCTTAACTAATGAAAAACTGTTTTTT	CSVGDSLTNEKLFF
.	TRBD2	TRBV29-1	TRBJ2-1	TGCAGCGCTCACGGACTAGCGGGAGAGGGTGAGCAGTTCTTC	CSAHGLAGEGEQFF
.	.	TRBV9	TRBJ1-1	TGTGCCAGCAGCGTGGGTCTAGGGGCGGGCACTGAAGCTTTCTTT	CASSVGLGAGTEAFF